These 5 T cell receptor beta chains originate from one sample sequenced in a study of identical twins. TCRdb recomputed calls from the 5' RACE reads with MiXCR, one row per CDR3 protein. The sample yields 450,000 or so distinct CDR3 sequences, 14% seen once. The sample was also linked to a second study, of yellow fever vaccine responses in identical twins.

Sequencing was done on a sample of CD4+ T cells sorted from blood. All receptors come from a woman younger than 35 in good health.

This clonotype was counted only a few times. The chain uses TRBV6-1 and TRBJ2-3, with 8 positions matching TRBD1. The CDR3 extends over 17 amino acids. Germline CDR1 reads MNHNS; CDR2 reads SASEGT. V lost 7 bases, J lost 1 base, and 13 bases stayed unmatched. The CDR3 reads CASTSSGGTIGTDTQYF. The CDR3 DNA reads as TGTGCCAGCACCTCTTCAGGGGGCACTATAGGCACAGATACGCAGTATTTT.

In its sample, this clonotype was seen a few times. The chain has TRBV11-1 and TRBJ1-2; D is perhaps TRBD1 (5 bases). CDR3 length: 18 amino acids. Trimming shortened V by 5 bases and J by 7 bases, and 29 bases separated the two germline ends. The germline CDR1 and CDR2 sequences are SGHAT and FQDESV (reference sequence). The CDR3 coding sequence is TGTGCCAGCAGCATAACTCCCTCGGGACCCGCCAGAGCTCTTGGCTACACCTTC. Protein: CASSITPSGPARALGYTF.

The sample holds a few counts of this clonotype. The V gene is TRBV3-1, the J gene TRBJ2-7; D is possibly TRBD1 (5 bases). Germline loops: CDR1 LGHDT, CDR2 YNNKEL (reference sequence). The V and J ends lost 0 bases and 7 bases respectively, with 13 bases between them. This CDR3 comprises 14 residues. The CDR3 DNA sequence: TGTGCCAGCAGCCAAGAGGGGCTTCCTAGGGAGCAGTACTTC. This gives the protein CASSQEGLPREQYF.

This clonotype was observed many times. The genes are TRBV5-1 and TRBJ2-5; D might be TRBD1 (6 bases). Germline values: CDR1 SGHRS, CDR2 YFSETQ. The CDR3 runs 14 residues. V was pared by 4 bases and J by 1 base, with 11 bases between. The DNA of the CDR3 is TGCGCCAGCAGCCCCGGGACAATCCAAGAGACCCAGTACTTC. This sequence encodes CASSPGTIQETQYF.

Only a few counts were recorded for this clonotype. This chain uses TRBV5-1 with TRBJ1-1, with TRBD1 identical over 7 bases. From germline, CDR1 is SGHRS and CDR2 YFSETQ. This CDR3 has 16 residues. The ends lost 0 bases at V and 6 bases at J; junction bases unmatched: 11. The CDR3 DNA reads TGCGCCAGCAGCTTGGCCCAGGAGGGGGCAGGGTCTGAAGCTTTCTTT. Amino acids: CASSLAQEGAGSEAFF.